Below are 3 T cell receptor beta chains sequenced from a single sample in a study of blood T cell repertoires in COVID-19. Generated by immunoSEQ multiplex PCR, the TCRdb table keeps only in-frame clones and is missing some. The sample lists a few hundred thousand clones, about 86% seen once, with roughly 1.1% in the top ten. The sample taken for sequencing was peripheral blood. These TCRs come from a woman aged 50 to 65 with acute or convalescent COVID-19.

This chain joins TRBV4-3 and TRBJ1-1; the D is unclear. Germline V gene sequence: CDR1 LGHNA, CDR2 YSLEER. The ends were cut back, 2 bases at V and 3 bases at J, with 7 bases in the middle. CDR3 length equals 13 residues. In DNA form, the CDR3 reads TGCGCCAGCAGCCAACTACTATACACTGAAGCTTTCTTT. It encodes CASSQLLYTEAFF.

The chain recombines TRBV4-2 with TRBJ2-1; 9 bases are shared with TRBD2. The CDR3 is 17 residues long. V lost 0 bases and J lost 7; bases outside the gene matches: 10. CDR1 LGHNA and CDR2 YNFKEQ come from the germline V gene. The chain's CDR3 is CASSQEAAGGPRNEQFF. The DNA of the CDR3 is TGTGCCAGCAGCCAAGAGGCGGCGGGGGGGCCGCGGAATGAGCAGTTCTTC.

The CDR3 sequence: CSVEPGSGNTIYF. The DNA of the CDR3 is TGCAGCGTTGAACCGGGCTCTGGAAACACCATATATTTT. This sequence joins TRBV29-1 and TRBJ1-3, with D uncertain. Deletions cut 2 bases from V and 0 bases from J, with 5 bases between. CDR1 is SQVTM, CDR2 ANQGSEA, per germline. The CDR3 has 13 amino acids.